The 14 T cell receptor beta chains below come from one sample, sequenced in a study of beta chain features in type 1 diabetes. Expressed TCRB transcripts were sequenced after all isolated RNA was converted to cDNA. The data were produced by immunoSEQ multiplex PCR, yet TCRdb's version contains in-frame clones alone and is incomplete. Among about 250,000 clones listed, roughly an eighth were seen once. The sequenced sample was naive CD4+ T cells from blood. Source of these receptors: a woman aged 40 to 50 in good health.

The V gene is TRBV19, the J gene TRBJ1-1; D gene ambiguous. The germline CDR1 and CDR2 sequences are LNHDA and SQIVND (reference sequence). This CDR3 comprises 13 residues. V dropped 7 bases and J dropped 1 base, with 10 bases sitting between them. The CDR3 here is CASIGLRNTEAFF. CDR3 nucleotide sequence: TGTGCCAGTATCGGACTCAGGAACACTGAAGCTTTCTTT.

This clone was detected a few times. This sequence joins TRBV18 and TRBJ1-2; 8 positions agree with TRBD1. Per the germline V gene, CDR1 is KGHSH and CDR2 is LQKENI. The trim removed 6 bases at V and 6 bases at J, leaving 9 bases unmatched. The CDR3 extends over 14 amino acids. The CDR3 is CASSLSTGDNGYTF. The CDR3 bases are TGTGCCAGCTCGCTTTCGACAGGGGATAATGGCTACACCTTC.

The V and J genes are TRBV7-9 and TRBJ2-5; 10 bases agree with TRBD1. The CDR3 has 15 amino acids. Germline-derived CDR1 and CDR2 are SEHNR and FQNEAQ (reference sequence). V lost 4 bases to trimming and J lost 4 bases; unmatched junction nucleotides: 6. CDR3 DNA: TGTGCCAGCAGCTCCCCGGGACAGGGGAGAGAGACCCAGTACTTC. Residues: CASSSPGQGRETQYF.

This clone was observed once. The chain has TRBV6-5 and TRBJ1-1; no definite D call. This CDR3 contains 12 residues. Germline V lookup: CDR1 MNHEY, CDR2 SVGAGI. V shed 4 bases and J shed 7 bases, with 10 bases lying between them. CDR3 in amino acids: CASSSSKIEAFF. Here the CDR3 DNA reads TGTGCCAGCAGTTCCTCTAAAATTGAAGCTTTCTTT.

This chain uses TRBV4-2 with TRBJ1-1; TRBD1 might be the D (5 bases). The CDR3 spans 15 residues. Germline CDR1 is LGHNA and CDR2 is YNFKEQ. Trimming took 4 bases from V and 3 from J, leaving 15 bases between them. This chain's CDR3 is CASSPFSGSDTEAFF. The CDR3 bases are TGTGCCAGCAGCCCCTTTTCAGGGTCGGACACTGAAGCTTTCTTT.

V is TRBV25-1 and J is TRBJ1-5; D is possibly TRBD1 (6 bases). From germline, CDR1 is MGHDK and CDR2 SYGVNS. The length of the CDR3 is 12 residues. V lost 4 bases and J lost 11, with 12 bases in between. CDR3: CASSVSSGAQHF. CDR3 sequence (DNA): TGTGCCAGCAGTGTCTCCTCAGGGGCCCAGCATTTT.

This clone turned up a few times. The chain couples TRBV28 to TRBJ1-6; D call uncertain. This CDR3 has 14 residues. The V end was cut by 2 bases, the J end by 14 bases, with 16 bases between. The germline V gene encodes CDR1 MDHEN and CDR2 SYDVKM. As DNA, the CDR3 is TGTGCCAGCAGTTTAGGACTCGGTAGCACATCCCTCCACTTT. It encodes CASSLGLGSTSLHF.

The rearrangement joins TRBV18 to TRBJ2-5; 8 nucleotides agree with TRBD1. Germline V gene sequence: CDR1 KGHSH, CDR2 LQKENI. V trimming: 4 bases; J trimming: 3 bases; junction bases outside the gene matches: 7. CDR3 length equals 15 residues. The CDR3 spells CASSRNQGAEETQYF. CDR3 DNA sequence: TGTGCCAGCTCACGGAATCAGGGGGCAGAAGAGACCCAGTACTTC.

The CDR3 nucleotides read TGTGCCAGCAGCTTAGGGGGACAGGGCACAGATACGCAGTATTTT. It encodes CASSLGGQGTDTQYF. The V and J genes are TRBV7-6 and TRBJ2-3, with 8 bases fitting TRBD1. CDR3 length equals 15 residues. The J segment lost 1 base and the V segment lost 1 base, leaving 1 base of the junction unmatched. The germline gives CDR1 SGHVS, CDR2 FNYEAQ.

This clone was counted between two and nine times. The chain uses TRBV29-1 and TRBJ1-5; 9 nucleotides line up with TRBD1. CDR3 length: 12 amino acids. The ends lost 7 bases at V and 9 bases at J; junction bases unmatched: 7. Germline V gene data show CDR1 as SQVTM and CDR2 as ANQGSEA. The DNA for the CDR3 is TGCAGCGCAGGACAGGGGCAGGGGCCCCAGCATTTT. Translated, it gives CSAGQGQGPQHF.

This clone was recorded a few times. The genes are TRBV14 and TRBJ2-7, with TRBD2 matching 13 bases. Germline-derived CDR1 and CDR2 are SGHDN and FVKESK. Trimming at V came to 4 bases and at J to 3 bases, leaving 3 bases not matched to a gene. The CDR3 is made up of 15 amino acids. CDR3 nucleotide sequence: TGTGCCAGCAGCCGGACTAGCGGGGGCAACTACGAGCAGTACTTC. Encoded protein: CASSRTSGGNYEQYF.

The chain links TRBV2 to TRBJ1-5, with TRBD1 matching over 11 bases. CDR1 SNHLY and CDR2 FYNNEI come from the germline V gene. V lost 7 bases, J lost 7 bases, and 9 bases stayed unmatched. The CDR3 loop spans 15 amino acids. The CDR3 sequence: CASTGQGARGQPQHF. The CDR3 nucleotides read TGTGCCAGCACCGGACAGGGGGCGCGAGGCCAGCCCCAGCATTTT.

This clone was observed a few times. The V call is TRBV5-1, the J call TRBJ1-2, with D maybe TRBD1 (6 bases). CDR1 and CDR2 from the germline V gene are SGHRS and YFSETQ. The V gene lost 5 bases and the J gene lost 3 bases, with 14 bases spanning the gap. The CDR3 loop spans 14 amino acids. CDR3 sequence (DNA): TGCGCCAGCAGTCGTGCGGGGGGCGACTATGGCTACACCTTC. Its protein is CASSRAGGDYGYTF.

This clone was observed a handful of times. The V call is TRBV27, the J call TRBJ1-1; D is undetermined. V lost 1 base and J lost 0, with 9 bases in between. Germline V lookup: CDR1 MNHEY, CDR2 SMNVEV (reference sequence). The CDR3 runs to 15 residues. The CDR3 DNA is TGTGCCAGCAGTTTATACTCCCTTTTGAACACTGAAGCTTTCTTT. It is translated as CASSLYSLLNTEAFF.